Listed here is a single T cell receptor beta chain. Its specificity is not known. The Oncomine TCR Beta short-read assay sequenced DNA from cultured CD4+ T cells. Via MiXCR, TCRdb re-called the PCR reads, giving one row per CDR3 protein. The data show around 8,000 distinct CDR3 sequences, with about 42% seen just once and 15% to 20% held by the top ten. The CDR3 consists of 14 residues. The germline V gene encodes CDR1 MNHNS and CDR2 SASEGT. V lost 1 base to trimming and J lost 5 bases, with 11 bases between them. This sample is part of a study of vaccination and CD4 T cells after COVID-19. Study-wide background: Investigators stimulated cells with overlapping spike peptides drawn from SARS-CoV-2, HCoV-NL63, HCoV-OC43 and HCoV-229E.

Treatment defined: approximately 10-day PBMC culture with coronavirus spike peptide pools or control peptides (ViraFEST assay). The collection of CD4+ T cells from the unexposed donor took place before the COVID-19 pandemic (2011-2018). This TCR was recovered from a human donor in good health. The genes are TRBV6-1 and TRBJ1-2; D gene ambiguous. The sample consisted of CD4+ T cells from blood, cultured in vitro. The CDR3 protein is CASSEGNGRYGYTF. As DNA, the CDR3 is TGTGCCAGCAGTGAAGGTAACGGACGGTATGGCTACACCTTC.